A selection of T cell receptor beta chains follows, all from one sample in a study of chemoradiotherapy in HPV16-positive cancers. Generated by immunoSEQ multiplex PCR, the TCRdb table keeps only in-frame clones and is missing some. In the table there are some 20,000 clones, around 67% of which are singletons. The sample was taken from a patient who underwent chemoradiotherapy. Receptors were obtained from a human donor with HPV-associated anogenital cancer. CDR3s include the opening cysteine and the closing phenylalanine or tryptophan. The D gene is left open where the match is weak. Clone sizes are given selectively: once, few, many, or a class where the clone is expanded.

TRBJ1-3 . TRBV7-2 15 once TGTGCCAGCAGCCCAGGAACTTTCTCTGGAAACACCATATATTTT CASSPGTFSGNTIYF
TRBJ2-3 . TRBV30 13 . TGTGGCCTGGATGGAGCGGGCGGGGATACGCAGTATTTT CGLDGAGGDTQYF
TRBJ1-1 . TRBV11-2 15 . TGTGCCAGCAGCTTAGATAGGGTGGGAGGCACTGAAGCTTTCTTT CASSLDRVGGTEAFF
TRBJ1-2 . TRBV27 13 . TGTGCCAGCAGTTTGAAGGGGAACTATGGCTACACCTTC CASSLKGNYGYTF
TRBJ1-4 . TRBV19 14 . TGTGCCAGTAGTATCGGGACCCCCGGGGAAAAACTGTTTTTT CASSIGTPGEKLFF
TRBJ2-7 TRBD2 TRBV28 15 . TGTGCCAGCAGTTTACGGGGCGGGGGGCCCCTCGAGCAGTACTTC CASSLRGGGPLEQYF
TRBJ1-2 . TRBV9 17 . TGTGCCAGCAGCGCCGTGTTGGGACTGGGGATTGGGTATGGCTACACCTTC CASSAVLGLGIGYGYTF
TRBJ2-7 TRBD2 TRBV9 15 . TGTGCCAGCAGCGGGGGGGGTAGCAGATCCTACGAGCAGTACTTC CASSGGGSRSYEQYF
TRBJ1-1 . TRBV12-5 13 . TGTGCTAGTGGTTTGCTGATGAACACTGAAGCTTTCTTT CASGLLMNTEAFF
TRBJ2-3 . TRBV29-1 16 once TGCAGCGTTGTACCACTAAGGACAGTATCCACAGATACGCAGTATTTT CSVVPLRTVSTDTQYF
TRBJ2-7 TRBD2 TRBV29-1 14 . TGCAGCGTTTCGGGACTAGCGGGAGTATACGAGCAGTACTTC CSVSGLAGVYEQYF
TRBJ2-3 . TRBV5-4 13 few TGTGCCAGCAGCTTTCCATTCCCAGATACGCAGTATTTT CASSFPFPDTQYF
TRBJ2-1 . TRBV14 16 . TGTGCCAGCAGCCCTCGGAGGCTCGAGCCCTACAATGAGCAGTTCTTC CASSPRRLEPYNEQFF
TRBJ2-3 . TRBV7-9 13 . TGTGCCAGTTCTGGGGCGGCTAGAGATACGCAGTATTTT CASSGAARDTQYF
TRBJ2-2 . TRBV11-2 15 . TGTGCCAGCAGCTTCCCAGGGTTGAACACCGGGGAGCTGTTTTTT CASSFPGLNTGELFF
TRBJ2-7 TRBD1 TRBV5-1 14 . TGCGCCAGCAGACAGGGGTGGATGGCTTACGAGCAGTACTTC CASRQGWMAYEQYF
TRBJ1-2 . TRBV7-9 12 . TGTGCCAGCAGCTTCAGGGCCTATGGCTACACCTTC CASSFRAYGYTF
TRBJ1-5 . TRBV18 13 once TGTGCCAGCTCCCCCGAGTTGTATCAGCCCCAGCATTTT CASSPELYQPQHF
TRBJ1-3 . TRBV4-1 16 . TGCGCCAGCAGCCCACTGGGGGGGTTCTCTGGAAACACCATATATTTT CASSPLGGFSGNTIYF
TRBJ2-7 TRBD2 TRBV4-1 16 . TGCGCCAGCAGCCATGAGGGGACTAGCGGCCCCTACGAGCAGTACTTC CASSHEGTSGPYEQYF
TRBJ2-1 TRBD2 TRBV28 14 once TGTGCCAGCACGTTAGCGGGAAACTACAATGAGCAGTTCTTC CASTLAGNYNEQFF
TRBJ1-2 . TRBV7-9 17 once TGTGCCAGCAGCTTAATTCCGGCAGGGCCTGCTAACTATGGCTACACCTTC CASSLIPAGPANYGYTF
TRBJ1-5 . TRBV7-8 14 . TGTGCCAGCAGCCGGGGAGGGGGCAATCAGCCCCAGCATTTT CASSRGGGNQPQHF
TRBJ1-1 . TRBV29-1 12 . TGCAGCGTATCAGGCCGGGTCACTGAAGCTTTCTTT CSVSGRVTEAFF
TRBJ2-2 TRBD2 TRBV5-1 17 . TGCGCCAGCAGCTTGAATCCCGGGGGGTCTCCCCTGGGGGAGCTGTTTTTT CASSLNPGGSPLGELFF
TRBJ2-3 . TRBV29-1 13 . TGCAGCGCCCGAGCCGGGGTGGGAGATACGCAGTATTTT CSARAGVGDTQYF
TRBJ2-1 . TRBV4-1 15 . TGCGCCAGCAGCCAATCGGGGAGCTCGATCAATGAGCAGTTCTTC CASSQSGSSINEQFF
TRBJ1-5 TRBD1 TRBV18 15 . TGTGCCAGCTCAATCGGGACAGGGCGGAATCAGCCCCAGCATTTT CASSIGTGRNQPQHF
TRBJ2-7 TRBD2 TRBV15 15 . TGTGCCACCAGCCGCCGGGGCGGGAGCCCCTACGAGCAGTACTTC CATSRRGGSPYEQYF
TRBJ1-5 . TRBV6-1 14 few TGTGCCAGCAGTGCTGGGCAGGTATATCAGCCCCAGCATTTT CASSAGQVYQPQHF
TRBJ2-3 . TRBV7-2 14 . TGTGCCAGCAGCTTAGACAGGTTCACAGATACGCAGTATTTT CASSLDRFTDTQYF
TRBJ2-7 TRBD1 TRBV7-2 14 few TGTGCCAGCAGCTTAGGGGGACAGGGCGGAAAGCAGTACTTC CASSLGGQGGKQYF
TRBJ2-2 . TRBV4-1 16 . TGCGCCAGCAGCCCCCAAGACTTGTTCGTAACCGGGGAGCTGTTTTTT CASSPQDLFVTGELFF
TRBJ2-1 . TRBV2 13 few TGTGCCAGCAGTATGGACTACTACAATGAGCAGTTCTTC CASSMDYYNEQFF
TRBJ1-2 TRBD1 TRBV27 17 . TGTGCCAGCAGTTGGTTCGGGCCGGGACAGGGATTATATGGCTACACCTTC CASSWFGPGQGLYGYTF
TRBJ2-7 . TRBV9 15 . TGTGCCAGCAGCGTAGGGACTGCAAGAACCTACGAGCAGTACTTC CASSVGTARTYEQYF
TRBJ2-2 TRBD1 TRBV7-9 16 . TGTGCCAGCAGCTGGCCGGGACAGGGAAACACCGGGGAGCTGTTTTTT CASSWPGQGNTGELFF
TRBJ2-7 TRBD2 TRBV27 15 . TGTGCCAGCAGCCCCCGGCGGCTAGCGGGAGGCGAGCAGTACTTC CASSPRRLAGGEQYF
TRBJ2-5 . TRBV5-6 16 . TGTGCCAGCAGCTTGGGGGGGTTGTTGGGCGAAGAGACCCAGTACTTC CASSLGGLLGEETQYF
TRBJ1-1 TRBD1 TRBV7-3 14 . TGTGCCAGCAGCTTGGGGACAGGGAACACTGAAGCTTTCTTT CASSLGTGNTEAFF
TRBJ1-5 TRBD1 TRBV28 15 . TGTGCCAGCAGTTTCAGGACAGGGGGCTTCCAGCCCCAGCATTTT CASSFRTGGFQPQHF
TRBJ1-5 TRBD1 TRBV28 19 . TGTGCCAGCAGTCTACTTAATACAGGGGGTGGGCCTAGCAATCAGCCCCAGCATTTT CASSLLNTGGGPSNQPQHF
TRBJ2-7 TRBD1 TRBV6-1 13 . TGTGCCAGCAGTAGGGACAGGGCCTACGAGCAGTACTTC CASSRDRAYEQYF
TRBJ2-3 TRBD1 TRBV10-1 12 . TGCGCCAGCAGTGAGCCGGGACAGGGAGAGTATTTT CASSEPGQGEYF
TRBJ2-2 TRBD2 TRBV5-1 16 . TGCGCCAGCAGCCTAGCGGGAGGGCCTTACACCGGGGAGCTGTTTTTT CASSLAGGPYTGELFF
TRBJ2-1 TRBD1 TRBV7-9 14 . TGTGCCAGCAGCCAGGGACAGGTCTCCAATGAGCAGTTCTTC CASSQGQVSNEQFF
TRBJ2-5 TRBD2 TRBV30 14 . TGTGCCTGGAGTCAAGGGACTAGTCAAGAGACCCAGTACTTC CAWSQGTSQETQYF
TRBJ1-2 TRBD1 TRBV7-9 14 . TGTGCCAGCAGCTCCGGGACAGGGAACTATGGCTACACCTTC CASSSGTGNYGYTF
TRBJ2-5 . TRBV5-1 12 few TGCGCCAGCAGCAGGATCCAAGAGACCCAGTACTTC CASSRIQETQYF
TRBJ2-1 . TRBV28 14 . TGTGCCAGCAGTTCCATCCCCCCCAGTCGTGAGCAGTTCTTC CASSSIPPSREQFF
TRBJ1-2 . TRBV28 14 . TGTGCCAGCAGTTACACCGGGACTGGATATGGCTACACCTTC CASSYTGTGYGYTF
TRBJ2-2 TRBD1 TRBV12-5 15 . TGTGCTAGTGGTCTCTCGACAGGGCACACCGGGGAGCTGTTTTTT CASGLSTGHTGELFF
TRBJ2-1 TRBD1 TRBV9 16 . TGTGCCAGCAGCCCACGACAGGGGAATGATGGCAATGAGCAGTTCTTC CASSPRQGNDGNEQFF
TRBJ2-1 . TRBV2 11 few TGTGCCAGCAGGGCTCGCGATGAGCAGTTCTTC CASRARDEQFF
TRBJ2-7 . TRBV5-4 14 few TGTGCCAGCAGCCCCGAGGGTAGCGGCTACGAGCAGTACTTC CASSPEGSGYEQYF
TRBJ1-2 TRBD1 TRBV28 14 . TGTGCCAGCAGAGAGACAGGGGGCTCGTCGAGCTACACCTTC CASRETGGSSSYTF
TRBJ1-1 TRBD1 TRBV4-2 15 . TGTGCCAGCAGCCAAGTTGGCCAGGGGGGGACTGAAGCTTTCTTT CASSQVGQGGTEAFF